The next 12 T cell receptor beta chains were all read from a single sample in a study of beta chain features in type 1 diabetes. The entirety of the isolated RNA underwent reverse transcription, so expressed TCRB transcripts were sequenced. Clones were sequenced by immunoSEQ multiplex PCR, and TCRdb holds only the in-frame ones, with some missing. The sample lists 40,000 to 45,000 clones, approximately 70% seen once, with about 2.1% in the top ten. Antigens of these TCRs are unknown. Study outcomes and limitations: Patients with Type 1 diabetes showed moderately but significantly shorter TCRB CDR3s in all four CD4+ subsets.

Sequencing input: Tregs from blood. The receptors stem from a woman aged 18-29 years with type 1 diabetes.

The DNA for the CDR3 is TGTGCCATCAGTGAGACGGTGACTGGAAACACCATATATTTT. Translation: CAISETVTGNTIYF. This chain links TRBV10-3 with TRBJ1-3, with D uncertain. The V gene's germline CDR1 is ENHRY and CDR2 SYGVKD. The CDR3 has 14 amino acids. Trimming removed 2 bases at V and 2 bases at J, with 7 bases between.

The chain employs TRBV5-1 and TRBJ2-7; 9 nucleotides match TRBD2. Germline V CDR1 and CDR2: SGHRS, YFSETQ. The CDR3 sequence is 15 residues long. Trimming removed 2 bases from V and 2 bases from J; junction bases left unmatched: 5. The CDR3 sequence is CASSLRSGRTYEQYF. In DNA form, the CDR3 reads TGCGCCAGCAGCTTACGTAGCGGGAGAACCTACGAGCAGTACTTC. Filled out from reference TRBV5-1 and TRBJ2-7, the complete variable domain reads KAGVTQTPRYLIKTRGQQVTLSCSPISGHRSVSWYQQTPGQGLQFLFEYFSETQRNKGNFPGRFSGRQFSNSRSEMNVSTLELGDSALYLCASSLRSGRTYEQYFGPGTRLTVT.

By its share, this clone is medium-sized (0.01 to 0.1%). The V gene is TRBV10-3, the J gene TRBJ2-2; D possibly corresponds to TRBD1 (5 bases). The CDR3 runs 14 residues. V was shortened by 6 bases and J by 0 bases, with 8 bases between the two germline ends. Germline CDR1 and CDR2: ENHRY and SYGVKD. The CDR3 DNA reads TGTGCCATCAGGGCGACAGCGAACACCGGGGAGCTGTTTTTT. This gives the protein CAIRATANTGELFF.

The chain links TRBV18 to TRBJ2-1, with 8 bases lining up with TRBD2. The germline gives CDR1 KGHSH, CDR2 LQKENI. Losses at the gene ends were 2 bases for V and 6 bases for J; bases not matched to a gene: 6. The CDR3 covers 15 residues. CDR3 DNA sequence: TGTGCCAGCTCACCAACTAGCGGCCTGTTCAATGAGCAGTTCTTC. The encoded protein is CASSPTSGLFNEQFF.

The chain joins TRBV28 to TRBJ1-5; the match to TRBD1 covers 7 bases. The J segment lost 5 bases and the V segment lost 3 bases, leaving 4 bases of the junction unmatched. Germline values: CDR1 MDHEN, CDR2 SYDVKM. This CDR3 is 14 amino acids long. The CDR3 DNA reads as TGTGCCAGCAGTTTCGGGACAGTTCATCAGCCCCAGCATTTT. Protein sequence: CASSFGTVHQPQHF.

The chain joins TRBV18 to TRBJ2-7; a weak D match, TRBD1 (8 bases). The germline V gene encodes CDR1 KGHSH and CDR2 LQKENI. Trimming pared 8 bases from V and 2 bases from J, leaving 16 bases between. This CDR3 spans 14 amino acids. CDR3 protein: CASKTQGGTYEQYF. The DNA for the CDR3 is TGTGCCAGCAAAACACAGGGGGGGACCTACGAGCAGTACTTC.

The chain combines TRBV7-8 with TRBJ1-2; D remains unclear. V was shortened by 5 bases and J by 2 bases, with 21 bases between the two germline ends. The CDR3 is made up of 17 amino acids. CDR1 is SGHVS and CDR2 is FQNEAQ in the germline V gene. The CDR3 loop is CASSHPPGVNLNYGYTF. CDR3 DNA: TGTGCCAGCAGCCACCCCCCCGGGGTAAACCTCAACTATGGCTACACCTTC.

CDR3 sequence: CASSSTGYSYEQYF. The CDR3, as DNA: TGTGCCAGCAGCAGTACCGGGTACTCCTACGAGCAGTACTTC. The chain links TRBV7-2 to TRBJ2-7; no reliable D call. Germline values: CDR1 SGHTA, CDR2 FQGNSA. The CDR3 covers 14 residues. V was clipped by 5 bases and J by 0 bases, with 11 bases between them.

The chain couples TRBV4-2 to TRBJ2-1; 9 positions match TRBD2. This CDR3 is 15 amino acids long. Germline CDR1 and CDR2: LGHNA and YNFKEQ. Germline trimming cut 1 base from V and 6 bases from J; bases unmatched to any gene: 4. The CDR3 loop is CASSQASGVLNEQFF. CDR3 coding DNA: TGTGCCAGCAGCCAAGCTAGCGGGGTACTCAATGAGCAGTTCTTC.

The rearrangement joins TRBV5-1 to TRBJ2-4; 7 bases line up with TRBD2. V lost 0 bases and J lost 5; bases outside the gene matches: 11. This CDR3 contains 17 residues. CDR1 is SGHRS, CDR2 YFSETQ, per germline. Written as DNA, the CDR3 is TGCGCCAGCAGCTTGGGTTGGCGGGGGACCCAGGAAAACATTCAGTACTTC. Translated: CASSLGWRGTQENIQYF.

This rearrangement joins TRBV7-2 to TRBJ2-7; possibly TRBD2 for D (5 bases). V lost 5 bases and J lost 5, with 13 bases in between. The CDR3 loop spans 13 amino acids. Germline lookup yields CDR1 SGHTA and CDR2 FQGNSA. The CDR3 here is CASSPSRAHEQYF. The CDR3 region has the DNA TGTGCCAGCAGCCCTAGCCGGGCCCACGAGCAGTACTTC. Complete variable domain (other parts from reference TRBV7-2 and TRBJ2-7): GAGVSQSPSNKVTEKGKDVELRCDPISGHTALYWYRQSLGQGLEFLIYFQGNSAPDKSGLPSDRFSAERTGGSVSTLTIQRTQQEDSAVYLCASSPSRAHEQYFGPGTRLTVT.

The chain combines TRBV11-2 with TRBJ2-2; possible D gene TRBD2, 5 bases. CDR1 and CDR2 (germline): SGHAT, FQNNGV. Trimming left V 2 bases short and J 6 bases short, with 19 bases between. CDR3 size: 17 residues. CDR3 residues: CASSLIRGPGSAGELFF. Written as DNA, the CDR3 is TGTGCCAGCAGCTTAATCAGAGGGCCGGGTAGTGCCGGGGAGCTGTTTTTT.